The 4 T cell receptor beta chains reported below all come from one sample, sequenced in a study of T-cell memory formation after mild COVID-19. From the 5' RACE reads, TCRdb called clonotypes with MiXCR, one entry per CDR3 protein. This sample has over 400,000 distinct CDR3 sequences, with 20% to 30% found just once. Source material: PBMCs or a T cell subset sorted from them (not recorded which). The receptors derive from an adult woman who had mild COVID-19 (a few samples of this study predate the infection). Cell type and time point are not known.

This clonotype was picked up a small number of times. The chain links TRBV4-1 to TRBJ1-2; D is undetermined. Trimming took off 2 bases at V and 4 bases at J, with 11 bases between the two ends. Germline V CDR1 and CDR2: MGHRA, YSYEKL. This CDR3 spans 14 amino acids. Here the CDR3 reads CASSQKDPIYGYTF. The CDR3 coding sequence is TGCGCCAGCAGCCAAAAGGATCCCATCTATGGCTACACCTTC.

This clonotype was counted a few times. The CDR3 region has the DNA TGTGCCAGCAGCCAAGGGACAATCACCGGGGAGCTGTTTTTT. Protein product: CASSQGTITGELFF. The J gene is TRBJ2-2, the V gene TRBV14, with D perhaps matching TRBD1 (5 bases). Germline V gene lookup returns CDR1 SGHDN and CDR2 FVKESK. This CDR3 spans 14 amino acids. Between the trimmed V and J ends, which lost 1 base and 4 bases, there was a span of 7 bases.

In this sample, this clonotype turned up a few times. The V call is TRBV30, the J call TRBJ2-7, with 7 bases that match TRBD2. The junction had 7 bases not matched to a gene; V was cut back by 1 base and J by 4 bases. The germline gives CDR1 GTSNPN, CDR2 SVGIG (reference sequence). This CDR3 has 14 residues. In DNA form, the CDR3 reads TGTGCCTGGAGTGACGGGAGCGGGGAGTACGAGCAGTACTTC. Translating it yields CAWSDGSGEYEQYF.

This clonotype was counted a few times. CDR3 nucleotide sequence: TGTGCCAGCAGCGTGAGAGTCCGGGAGACCCAGTACTTC. Protein sequence: CASSVRVRETQYF. This sequence joins TRBV9 and TRBJ2-5; no clear D gene. In germline, CDR1 is SGDLS, CDR2 YYNGEE. Trimming stripped 2 bases from V and 5 bases from J, with 10 bases between. CDR3 length: 13 amino acids.